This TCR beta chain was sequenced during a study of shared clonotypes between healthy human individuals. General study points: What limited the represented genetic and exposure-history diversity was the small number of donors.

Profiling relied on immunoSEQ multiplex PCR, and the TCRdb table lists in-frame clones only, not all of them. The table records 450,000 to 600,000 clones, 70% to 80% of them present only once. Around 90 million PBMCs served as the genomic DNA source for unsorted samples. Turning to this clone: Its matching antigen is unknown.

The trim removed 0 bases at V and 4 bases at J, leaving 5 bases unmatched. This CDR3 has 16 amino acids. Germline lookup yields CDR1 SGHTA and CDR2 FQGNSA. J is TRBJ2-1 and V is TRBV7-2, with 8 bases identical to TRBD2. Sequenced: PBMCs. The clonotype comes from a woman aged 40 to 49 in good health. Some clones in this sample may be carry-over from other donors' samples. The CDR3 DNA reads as TGTGCCAGCAGCTTAGCGTCTAGCGGGCCGTACAATGAGCAGTTCTTC. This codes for CASSLASSGPYNEQFF.